This T cell receptor beta chain was captured by sequencing in a study of regulatory T cells in long-lasting Graves disease. The study's findings and limits: Persistent disease samples used TRBV28, TRBJ1-2 and TRBJ2-5 preferentially. Small numbers of samples may have cut accuracy.

Construction of TCR beta libraries relied on iRepertoire HTBI primers and on Arm-PCR targeting CDR3 regions. Original analysis: From all samples, identification returned approximately 13 TRBJ and approximately 67 TRBV segments. TCRdb ran MiXCR on the multiplex PCR reads and lists one entry per CDR3 protein. These V and J calls originate from TCRdb's pipeline instead of the authors' own analysis. Of over 500,000 distinct CDR3 sequences listed, around 15% are singletons. The CDR3 has 17 residues. J was trimmed by 4 bases and V by 7 bases; bases with no gene match: 14. Germline CDR1 LNHDA, CDR2 SQIVND (reference sequence). The time point is: newly diagnosed GD, antithyroid drugs for less than 3 months. There was RNA extracted from PBMCs, and the TCR library was made from it. A volume of about 9.9 milliliters of peripheral blood was collected in EDTA tubes. Comment on this clonotype: Its antigen is still unknown.

This same sample was also taken into another study, of T cells in Graves' hyperthyroidism and ophthalmopathy.

This sample comprised peripheral blood mononuclear cells (PBMCs), obtained at new diagnosis, from a patient treated with antithyroid drugs. V is TRBV19 and J is TRBJ2-3; TRBD1 agrees at 10 bases. The clonotype originates from a man aged 18 to 30 with Graves disease. CDR3 bases: TGTGCCAGTACCACTGGGACAGGGGTTTTGTTCTCAGATACGCAGTATTTT. Protein: CASTTGTGVLFSDTQYF.